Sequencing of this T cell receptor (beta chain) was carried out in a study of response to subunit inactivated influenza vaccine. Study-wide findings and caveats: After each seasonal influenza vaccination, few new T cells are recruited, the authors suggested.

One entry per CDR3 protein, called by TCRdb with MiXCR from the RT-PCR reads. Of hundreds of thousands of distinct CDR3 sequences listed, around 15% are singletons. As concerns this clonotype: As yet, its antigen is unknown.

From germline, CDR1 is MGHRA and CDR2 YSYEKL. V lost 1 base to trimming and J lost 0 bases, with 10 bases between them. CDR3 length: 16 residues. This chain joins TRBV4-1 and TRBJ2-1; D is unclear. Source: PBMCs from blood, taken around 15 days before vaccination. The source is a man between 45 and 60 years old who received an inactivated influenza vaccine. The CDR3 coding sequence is TGCGCCAGCAGCCAAGCTAAGTATTACTCCTACAATGAGCAGTTCTTC. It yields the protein CASSQAKYYSYNEQFF.